This T cell receptor beta chain comes out of a study of neurological immune-mediated disorders. This clonotype was seen ten or more times. Healthy controls were blood bank volunteers in Maryland, USA. CDR1 SEHNR and CDR2 FQNEAQ come from the germline V gene (reference sequence). The CDR3 length is 16 residues. Trimming took off 1 base at V and 0 bases at J, with 10 bases between the two ends. By 5'RACE with 10-nucleotide random UMIs, the cDNA was made. TCRdb itself ran the 5' RACE reads through MiXCR, one entry per CDR3 protein. The repertoire has about 84,000 distinct CDR3 sequences, under 13% of them found once; the top ten carry 1.8%.

This receptor was identified in a middle-aged man in good health. The material sequenced was PBMCs. The V call is TRBV7-9, the J call TRBJ2-1; D is perhaps TRBD1 (5 bases). This CDR3 is CASSLGGVTSYNEQFF. CDR3 sequence (DNA): TGTGCCAGCAGCTTAGGGGGCGTCACCTCCTACAATGAGCAGTTCTTC. Complete variable domain (other parts from reference TRBV7-9 and TRBJ2-1): DTGVSQNPRHKITKRGQNVTFRCDPISEHNRLYWYRQTLGQGPEFLTYFQNEAQLEKSRLLSDRFSAERPKGSFSTLEIQRTEQGDSAMYLCASSLGGVTSYNEQFFGPGTRLTVL.